The 19 T cell receptor beta chains listed next were all sequenced from one sample in a study of chemoradiotherapy in HPV16-positive cancers. Clones were sequenced by immunoSEQ multiplex PCR, and TCRdb holds only the in-frame ones, with some missing. This sample carries approximately 8,800 clones, 70% to 80% of them seen once, and the ten largest clones take about a tenth. Sampling was done from a patient who underwent chemoradiotherapy. These receptors all stem from a human donor with HPV-associated anogenital cancer.

The chain uses TRBV28 and TRBJ1-5, with D possibly being TRBD1 (5 bases). The V gene lost 6 bases and the J gene lost 3 bases, with 9 bases spanning the gap. CDR1 and CDR2 (germline): MDHEN, SYDVKM. The CDR3 is made up of 13 amino acids. The CDR3 bases are TGTGCCAGCAGCCCCGGGGCCAATCAGCCCCAGCATTTT. Encoded protein: CASSPGANQPQHF.

J is TRBJ2-1 and V is TRBV27; no clear D. There are 15 residues in the CDR3. With 2 bases removed from V and 2 bases from J, the gap between germline ends came to 10 bases. Germline V lookup: CDR1 MNHEY, CDR2 SMNVEV (reference sequence). Here the CDR3 DNA reads TGTGCCAGCAGTTTAAAGGCGCCAACCTACAATGAGCAGTTCTTC. Protein: CASSLKAPTYNEQFF.

V and J are TRBV4-1 and TRBJ1-1; D is perhaps TRBD1 (6 bases). This CDR3 is 18 amino acids long. The V and J ends lost 1 base and 1 base respectively, with 19 bases between them. Per the germline V gene, CDR1 is MGHRA and CDR2 is YSYEKL. The CDR3, as DNA: TGCGCCAGCAGCCAAGTGGGAGTGAGAACAGGGCGGAACACTGAAGCTTTCTTT. Encoded protein: CASSQVGVRTGRNTEAFF.

The chain employs TRBV11-2 and TRBJ2-2; D remains ambiguous. V was cut by 7 bases and J by 0 bases, with 9 bases left in between. The V gene's germline CDR1 is SGHAT and CDR2 FQNNGV. The length of the CDR3 is 14 residues. In DNA form, the CDR3 reads TGTGCCAGCAAGGCAGCGCCGAACACCGGGGAGCTGTTTTTT. This codes for CASKAAPNTGELFF.

This rearrangement joins TRBV6-5 to TRBJ1-3; D is unresolved. The CDR3 covers 15 residues. Germline V CDR1 and CDR2: MNHEY, SVGAGI. V lost 0 bases, J lost 2 bases, and 8 bases lay in between. CDR3 amino acids: CASSYSRWAGNTIYF. DNA of the CDR3: TGTGCCAGCAGTTACTCGAGATGGGCTGGAAACACCATATATTTT.

The CDR3 here is CASSLTGTHNEQFF. The CDR3 region has the DNA TGTGCCAGCAGCTTAACGGGGACTCACAATGAGCAGTTCTTC. The chain carries TRBV7-3 and TRBJ2-1, with D possibly TRBD2 on 6 matching bases. Germline-derived CDR1 and CDR2 are SGHTA and FQGTGA. The V end was cut by 0 bases, the J end by 5 bases, with 8 bases between. This CDR3 region has 14 residues. The full variable domain, in which reference TRBV7-3 and TRBJ2-1 provide the parts outside the CDR3, is GAGVSQTPSNKVTEKGKYVELRCDPISGHTALYWYRQSLGQGPEFLIYFQGTGAADDSGLPNDRFFAVRPEGSVSTLKIQRTERGDSAVYLCASSLTGTHNEQFFGPGTRLTVL.

J is TRBJ1-5 and V is TRBV2; 11 bases fit TRBD1. CDR1 SNHLY and CDR2 FYNNEI come from the germline V gene. CDR3 size: 15 residues. Trimming removed 3 bases from V and 6 bases from J; junction bases left unmatched: 4. As DNA, the CDR3 is TGTGCCAGCAGTGATGGACAGGGGGCGCGTCAGCCCCAGCATTTT. Protein: CASSDGQGARQPQHF.

V is TRBV5-1 and J is TRBJ1-1; D is unresolved. With 0 bases removed from V and 1 base from J, the gap between germline ends came to 10 bases. The CDR3 has 15 residues. The germline gives CDR1 SGHRS, CDR2 YFSETQ. The chain's CDR3 is CASSLGQSGNTEAFF. The CDR3 nucleotides are TGCGCCAGCAGCTTGGGCCAATCAGGGAACACTGAAGCTTTCTTT. Full variable domain (remainder filled in from reference TRBV5-1 and TRBJ1-1): KAGVTQTPRYLIKTRGQQVTLSCSPISGHRSVSWYQQTPGQGLQFLFEYFSETQRNKGNFPGRFSGRQFSNSRSEMNVSTLELGDSALYLCASSLGQSGNTEAFFGQGTRLTVV.

This chain uses TRBV11-2 with TRBJ1-2; TRBD1 aligns across 7 bases. J gave up 13 bases and V 1 base, and 9 bases lay outside the gene matches. The CDR3 runs 13 residues. Germline V gives CDR1 SGHAT, CDR2 FQNNGV. CDR3 sequence (DNA): TGTGCCAGCAGCTTAGGGACAGGCGGTGCGGGCACCTTC. Encoded protein: CASSLGTGGAGTF.

The chain employs TRBV30 and TRBJ2-1; 15 bases map to TRBD2. The V gene's germline CDR1 is GTSNPN and CDR2 SVGIG (reference sequence). After removal of 0 bases from V and 6 bases from J, the junction contained 9 bases not matched to a gene. The CDR3 has 18 residues. The CDR3 DNA sequence: TGTGCCTGGAGTGTACAAAGGACTAGCGGGGGGGTAACCAATGAGCAGTTCTTC. Amino acid sequence: CAWSVQRTSGGVTNEQFF. Variable domain in full (rest from reference TRBV30 and TRBJ2-1): SQTIHQWPATLVQPVGSPLSLECTVEGTSNPNLYWYRQAAGRGLQLLFYSVGIGQISSEVPQNLSASRPQDRQFILSSKKLLLSDSGFYLCAWSVQRTSGGVTNEQFFGPGTRLTVL.

The chain uses TRBV9 and TRBJ1-2; D may be TRBD1 (6 bases). The CDR3 loop spans 14 amino acids. The germline V gene encodes CDR1 SGDLS and CDR2 YYNGEE. V lost 0 bases, J lost 5 bases, and 11 bases lay in between. CDR3 protein: CASSVALGTYGYTF. The CDR3 bases are TGTGCCAGCAGCGTAGCTCTTGGGACATATGGCTACACCTTC.

The CDR3 reads CASSLGTTDTQYF. CDR3 DNA: TGTGCCAGCAGCTTAGGTACCACAGATACGCAGTATTTT. The rearrangement uses TRBV7-9 and TRBJ2-3; the D is unclear. CDR1 SEHNR and CDR2 FQNEAQ come from the germline V gene (reference sequence). This CDR3 contains 13 residues. Trimming stripped 1 base from V and 2 bases from J, with 4 bases between.

The sample holds a few counts of this clone. This sequence joins TRBV10-2 and TRBJ1-2, with D unclear. Looked up from germline, CDR1 is WSHSY and CDR2 is SAAADI. Trimming took 7 bases from V and 2 from J, leaving 20 bases between them. CDR3 length equals 16 residues. The CDR3 DNA reads as TGCGCCAGCAATCCGATCGGGTCGGCCGCCAACTATGGCTACACCTTC. Translating it yields CASNPIGSAANYGYTF.

The CDR3 DNA reads as TGTGCCAGCAGCAAACCTAGAGGGTCCTACAATGAGCAGTTCTTC. It codes for CASSKPRGSYNEQFF. V usage is TRBV5-4 and J usage is TRBJ2-1; the D gene is possibly TRBD2 (5 bases). V shed 4 bases and J shed 1 base, with 12 bases lying between them. Germline V CDR1 and CDR2: SGHNT, YYREEE (reference sequence). The CDR3 totals 15 residues.

The J gene is TRBJ1-3, the V gene TRBV29-1; weak D call: TRBD1 (5 bases). Germline CDR1 SQVTM, CDR2 ANQGSEA. CDR3 length: 16 residues. With 7 bases removed from V and 5 bases from J, the gap between germline ends came to 24 bases. The CDR3 nucleotides are TGCAGCGCGGTTTTAGGGGCAGGGTTAGCGAGAAACACCATATATTTT. Amino acid sequence: CSAVLGAGLARNTIYF. The variable domain in full, with the rest retrieved from reference TRBV29-1 and TRBJ1-3, is SAVISQKPSRDICQRGTSLTIQCQVDSQVTMMFWYRQQPGQSLTLIATANQGSEATYESGFVIDKFPISRPNLTFSTLTVSNMSPEDSSIYLCSAVLGAGLARNTIYFGEGSWLTVV.

A single count supports this clone. The V and J genes are TRBV28 and TRBJ1-3, with D tentatively TRBD1 (5 bases). The CDR3 runs to 15 residues. The V gene lost 6 bases and the J gene lost 0 bases, with 12 bases spanning the gap. Germline V gene lookup returns CDR1 MDHEN and CDR2 SYDVKM. The CDR3 nucleotides are TGTGCCAGCAGGTCAACAGGCTTCTCTGGAAACACCATATATTTT. The encoded protein is CASRSTGFSGNTIYF.

This chain connects TRBV6-1 to TRBJ2-5, with a tentative D call TRBD1 (6 bases). CDR1 and CDR2 from the germline V gene are MNHNS and SASEGT. This CDR3 spans 19 amino acids. Trimming took 2 bases from V and 5 from J, leaving 27 bases between them. As DNA, the CDR3 is TGTGCCAGCAGTGAAATCAAGGGTTGGTCCAGGGGCCGAGGGGAGACCCAGTACTTC. Protein: CASSEIKGWSRGRGETQYF.

V usage is TRBV14 and J usage is TRBJ1-4; D ambiguous. V gave up 9 bases and J gave up 0 bases, with 5 bases separating them. Per the germline V gene, CDR1 is SGHDN and CDR2 is FVKESK. This CDR3 region has 12 residues. CDR3 coding DNA: TGTGCCAGGGACGCAACTAATGAAAAACTGTTTTTT. This encodes CARDATNEKLFF.

The genes are TRBV6-1 and TRBJ2-6, with TRBD2 matching over 8 bases. With V trimmed by 4 bases and J by 1 base, 9 bases remained unmatched. The CDR3 is made up of 18 amino acids. Germline loops: CDR1 MNHNS, CDR2 SASEGT. CDR3 loop: CASSVLRGVWSGANVLTF. The CDR3, as DNA: TGTGCCAGCAGTGTGCTGCGGGGGGTTTGGTCTGGGGCCAACGTCCTGACTTTC.